A single sample is the source of the 29 T cell receptor beta chains below, sequenced in a study of blood T cell repertoires in COVID-19. Using immunoSEQ multiplex PCR, the repertoire was profiled, and TCRdb retains in-frame clones only, with some absent. The sample lists 300,000 to 400,000 clones, roughly nine tenths seen once, with approximately 5.2% in the top ten. The sample taken for sequencing was PBMCs or T cells enriched from blood (not recorded which). The receptors shown here come from a man between 60 and 75 years old who had recovered from COVID-19.

The gene calls are TRBV7-2 and TRBJ1-2, with 11 bases identical to TRBD1. Losses at the gene ends were 0 bases for V and 7 bases for J; bases not matched to a gene: 7. Germline V lookup: CDR1 SGHTA, CDR2 FQGNSA. This CDR3 has 16 amino acids. Here the CDR3 DNA reads TGTGCCAGCAGCTTAGCCCATGGACAGGGGGCTGTTGGCTACACCTTC. Its protein product is CASSLAHGQGAVGYTF.

The rearrangement joins TRBV6-5 to TRBJ2-7, with D tentatively TRBD1 (5 bases). This CDR3 spans 14 amino acids. The germline gives CDR1 MNHEY, CDR2 SVGAGI. V lost 0 bases and J 3 bases, leaving 9 bases between the germline ends. CDR3 residues: CASSYSQGSYEQYF. DNA of the CDR3: TGTGCCAGCAGTTACTCCCAGGGTAGCTACGAGCAGTACTTC.

This chain's CDR3 is CSVGRDSSYEQYF. The CDR3 nucleotides read TGCAGCGTTGGGCGGGACTCATCCTACGAGCAGTACTTC. The chain carries TRBV29-1 and TRBJ2-7; D perhaps matches TRBD2 (6 bases). The CDR3 has 13 residues. The germline V and J ends were trimmed by 4 bases and 1 base, with 11 bases remaining between them. Looked up from germline, CDR1 is SQVTM and CDR2 is ANQGSEA.

This clone was seen just once. The rearrangement links TRBV7-6 to TRBJ1-1; 7 bases are shared with TRBD1. This CDR3 spans 13 amino acids. CDR1 and CDR2 from the germline V gene are SGHVS and FNYEAQ. J was trimmed by 4 bases and V by 3 bases; bases with no gene match: 2. CDR3 loop: CASSLQGGTEAFF. DNA for the CDR3: TGTGCCAGCAGCTTGCAGGGGGGCACTGAAGCTTTCTTT.

V and J are TRBV28 and TRBJ1-4; no clear D gene. The CDR3 length is 12 residues. Germline CDR1 and CDR2: MDHEN and SYDVKM. V lost 6 bases to trimming and J lost 5 bases, with 7 bases between them. The CDR3 DNA sequence: TGTGCCAGCAGGGGAGCAAATGAAAAACTGTTTTTT. Translated, it gives CASRGANEKLFF.

J is TRBJ2-7 and V is TRBV28; 11 nucleotides line up with TRBD2. CDR3 length: 14 residues. Germline CDR1 and CDR2: MDHEN and SYDVKM. The ends lost 10 bases at V and 1 base at J; junction bases unmatched: 6. In DNA form, the CDR3 reads TGTGCCATCCTTGGGACTAGCGGATCCTACGAGCAGTACTTC. Protein product: CAILGTSGSYEQYF.

CDR3 region: CASTSGRGADTQYF. In nucleotides, the CDR3 is TGCGCCAGCACTAGCGGGAGAGGGGCAGATACGCAGTATTTT. The genes are TRBV5-1 and TRBJ2-3; 10 bases align to TRBD2. The germline V gene encodes CDR1 SGHRS and CDR2 YFSETQ. V trimming: 6 bases; J trimming: 4 bases; junction bases outside the gene matches: 5. This CDR3 contains 14 residues.

This chain joins TRBV5-4 and TRBJ2-6, with D possibly matching TRBD2 (5 bases). Between the trimmed V and J ends, which lost 0 bases and 4 bases, there was a span of 8 bases. The CDR3 is made up of 15 amino acids. CDR1 is SGHNT and CDR2 is YYREEE in the germline V gene (reference sequence). For the CDR3, the DNA is TGTGCCAGCAGCTTGGGGACTCCCGGGGCCAACGTCCTGACTTTC. It translates to CASSLGTPGANVLTF.

The chain recombines TRBV7-2 with TRBJ2-1; D not certain. This CDR3 has 12 amino acids. The germline V and J ends were trimmed by 1 base and 8 bases, with 6 bases remaining between them. Germline CDR1 and CDR2: SGHTA and FQGNSA. The CDR3 DNA reads as TGTGCCAGCAGCTTAGTTTTCTATGAGCAGTTCTTC. Translating it yields CASSLVFYEQFF.

This clone was seen only a few times. The rearrangement joins TRBV2 to TRBJ2-1, with 13 bases fitting TRBD2. CDR3 size: 18 residues. Losses at the gene ends were 4 bases for V and 0 bases for J; bases not matched to a gene: 6. CDR1 SNHLY and CDR2 FYNNEI come from the germline V gene. As DNA, the CDR3 is TGTGCCAGCAGTGGGACTAGCGGGAGAGCGAGCTCCTACAATGAGCAGTTCTTC. As protein: CASSGTSGRASSYNEQFF.

DNA for the CDR3: TGTGCCAGCAGGCGATCGTACAATGAGCAGTTCTTC. It is translated as CASRRSYNEQFF. The V gene is TRBV6-5, the J gene TRBJ2-1; the D is unclear. Per the germline V gene, CDR1 is MNHEY and CDR2 is SVGAGI. Trimming removed 6 bases at V and 4 bases at J, with 7 bases between. The CDR3 is 12 residues long.

This sequence joins TRBV7-3 and TRBJ2-1, with D tentatively TRBD2 (5 bases). Germline V gives CDR1 SGHTA, CDR2 FQGTGA. V was trimmed by 5 bases and J by 0 bases, leaving 11 bases between them. The CDR3 contains 15 residues. This CDR3 reads CASSLSGTSYNEQFF. CDR3 bases: TGTGCCAGCAGCCTGAGCGGTACCTCCTACAATGAGCAGTTCTTC.

The V call is TRBV24-1, the J call TRBJ2-5, with D maybe TRBD2 (5 bases). V lost 7 bases, J lost 1 base, and 9 bases lay in between. The CDR3 sequence is 13 residues long. Germline CDR1 KGHDR, CDR2 SFDVKD. The CDR3 coding sequence is TGTGCCACCAGGAGGGCAGCCCAAGAGACCCAGTACTTC. Amino acid sequence: CATRRAAQETQYF.

J is TRBJ2-2 and V is TRBV11-2; 10 bases line up with TRBD2. The CDR3 consists of 19 residues. After removal of 5 bases from V and 1 base from J, the junction contained 13 bases not matched to a gene. The germline V gene has CDR1 SGHAT and CDR2 FQNNGV. CDR3 DNA: TGTGCCAGCAGCCCTCCAGGGAGCGGGAGGGCCGTGAACACCGGGGAGCTGTTTTTT. It specifies CASSPPGSGRAVNTGELFF.

The genes are TRBV6-2 or TRBV6-3 and TRBJ2-7, with D tentatively TRBD2 (5 bases). This CDR3 contains 13 residues. V was clipped by 3 bases and J by 7 bases, with 13 bases between them. Germline values: CDR1 MNHEY, CDR2 SVGEGT. The CDR3 DNA reads TGTGCCAGCAGTTATGTGGTAACGGGGGAGCAGTACTTC. It translates to CASSYVVTGEQYF.

The CDR3 DNA follows: TGTGCCAGCGCCCCTTCTCCGGGGACTACCCAGTTCTTC. This codes for CASAPSPGTTQFF. The chain carries TRBV7-3 and TRBJ2-1; 7 bases are a match to TRBD2. This CDR3 region has 13 residues. Germline-derived CDR1 and CDR2 are SGHTA and FQGTGA. V dropped 8 bases and J dropped 13; count of bases not matched to a gene: 14.

V usage is TRBV28 and J usage is TRBJ2-5; a possible D gene is TRBD2 (6 bases). Per germline, CDR1 MDHEN and CDR2 SYDVKM. This CDR3 is built from 14 residues. V was pared by 2 bases and J by 10 bases, with 17 bases between. CDR3 region: CASSLGGLLGVQYF. The CDR3 region has the DNA TGTGCCAGCAGTTTAGGGGGACTCCTGGGCGTCCAGTACTTC.

The chain uses TRBV5-1 and TRBJ2-1, with D unclear. Germline-derived CDR1 and CDR2 are SGHRS and YFSETQ. The CDR3 runs 13 residues. Trimming cost V 2 bases and J 5 bases, with 8 bases left between them. CDR3 nucleotides: TGCGCCAGCAGCTTCCAGGTGAACAATGAGCAGTTCTTC. Translation gives CASSFQVNNEQFF.

The V gene is TRBV28, the J gene TRBJ2-3; D uncertain. Germline V gene sequence: CDR1 MDHEN, CDR2 SYDVKM. The CDR3 contains 15 residues. Trimming stripped 4 bases from V and 0 bases from J, with 11 bases between. As DNA, the CDR3 is TGTGCCAGCAGTTCCCGGGTGACTAGCACAGATACGCAGTATTTT. Its translation is CASSSRVTSTDTQYF.

This chain uses TRBV7-2 with TRBJ1-3; TRBD1 agrees at 10 bases. V shed 6 bases, J shed 6 bases, and the junction held 17 bases outside the gene matches. Germline loops: CDR1 SGHTA, CDR2 FQGNSA. The CDR3 is 18 residues long. The CDR3 spells CASRKNIGQGVNANTIYF. In DNA form, the CDR3 reads TGTGCCAGCAGAAAAAATATCGGACAGGGGGTTAACGCAAACACCATATATTTT.

The V call is TRBV7-2, the J call TRBJ2-1, with D perhaps TRBD2 (5 bases). Germline values: CDR1 SGHTA, CDR2 FQGNSA. CDR3 length: 16 residues. Trimming removed 0 bases at V and 3 bases at J, with 12 bases between. CDR3 nucleotide sequence: TGTGCCAGCAGCTTAGCGGCTAGCAAGGTCTACAATGAGCAGTTCTTC. Translating it yields CASSLAASKVYNEQFF.

The chain has TRBV2 and TRBJ1-4; D is unresolved. Germline CDR1 reads SNHLY; CDR2 reads FYNNEI. The CDR3 length is 11 residues. Trimming left V 4 bases short and J 11 bases short, with 8 bases between. Here the CDR3 DNA reads TGTGCCAGCAGTGCTGACGGGAAACTGTTTTTT. Residues: CASSADGKLFF.

This chain links TRBV12-3 or TRBV12-4 with TRBJ2-7; D is perhaps TRBD2 (5 bases). CDR3 length equals 13 residues. V gave up 4 bases and J gave up 2 bases, with 9 bases separating them. For the CDR3, the DNA is TGTGCCAGCAGTTACGGACTTGCCTACGAGCAGTACTTC. Its translation: CASSYGLAYEQYF.

The chain is built from TRBV28 and TRBJ2-5; the match to TRBD2 covers 15 bases. J was trimmed by 7 bases and V by 6 bases; bases with no gene match: 12. In germline, CDR1 is MDHEN, CDR2 SYDVKM. The CDR3 has 17 residues. Here the CDR3 DNA reads TGTGCCAGCAGCCCGAGGACTAGCGGGAGGGCCTTGGGGACCCAGTACTTC. This sequence encodes CASSPRTSGRALGTQYF.

J is TRBJ2-7 and V is TRBV21-1; the table gives TRBD2 as D, unverified against the DNA. TRBV21-1 is shown as a pseudogene. The CDR3 loop spans 19 amino acids. CDR3 in amino acids: CASSKVLMASGVKVHEQYF. The CDR3 DNA follows: TGTGCCAGCAGCAAAGTCCTGATGGCTAGCGGGGTAAAAGTACACGAGCAGTACTTC.

The chain uses TRBV10-3 and TRBJ2-3, with D maybe TRBD2 (5 bases). V was cut by 8 bases and J by 7 bases, with 13 bases left in between. In germline, CDR1 is ENHRY, CDR2 SYGVKD. This CDR3 has 12 amino acids. The CDR3 loop is CAIGPGSNTQYF. CDR3 sequence (DNA): TGTGCCATCGGCCCGGGGTCAAATACGCAGTATTTT.

The rearrangement uses TRBV6-6 and TRBJ2-7; 8 nucleotides line up with TRBD2. The V segment lost 2 bases and the J segment 7 bases; nucleotides outside the gene matches: 7. The CDR3 length is 14 residues. Germline CDR1 MNHNY, CDR2 SVGAGI (reference sequence). CDR3 in amino acids: CASSYPGGGREQYF. CDR3 coding DNA: TGTGCCAGCAGTTACCCGGGGGGGGGCAGGGAGCAGTACTTC.

This rearrangement joins TRBV28 to TRBJ1-4; D perhaps matches TRBD1 (6 bases). CDR1 MDHEN and CDR2 SYDVKM come from the germline V gene. The V and J ends lost 5 bases and 8 bases respectively, with 15 bases between them. The CDR3 spans 14 residues. In nucleotides, the CDR3 is TGTGCCAGCAGTCCTACAGGGCTAAGGGAAAAACTGTTTTTT. It translates to CASSPTGLREKLFF.

The genes are TRBV2 and TRBJ2-1; D is perhaps TRBD1 (6 bases). Germline CDR1 is SNHLY and CDR2 is FYNNEI. The CDR3 is made up of 13 amino acids. V dropped 6 bases and J dropped 3 bases, with 9 bases sitting between them. The CDR3 nucleotides read TGTGCCAGCAGCGAGGACAGCTACAATGAGCAGTTCTTC. Amino acid sequence: CASSEDSYNEQFF. Variable domain in full (rest from reference TRBV2 and TRBJ2-1): EPEVTQTPSHQVTQMGQEVILRCVPISNHLYFYWYRQILGQKVEFLVSFYNNEISEKSEIFDDQFSVERPDGSNFTLKIRSTKLEDSAMYFCASSEDSYNEQFFGPGTRLTVL.